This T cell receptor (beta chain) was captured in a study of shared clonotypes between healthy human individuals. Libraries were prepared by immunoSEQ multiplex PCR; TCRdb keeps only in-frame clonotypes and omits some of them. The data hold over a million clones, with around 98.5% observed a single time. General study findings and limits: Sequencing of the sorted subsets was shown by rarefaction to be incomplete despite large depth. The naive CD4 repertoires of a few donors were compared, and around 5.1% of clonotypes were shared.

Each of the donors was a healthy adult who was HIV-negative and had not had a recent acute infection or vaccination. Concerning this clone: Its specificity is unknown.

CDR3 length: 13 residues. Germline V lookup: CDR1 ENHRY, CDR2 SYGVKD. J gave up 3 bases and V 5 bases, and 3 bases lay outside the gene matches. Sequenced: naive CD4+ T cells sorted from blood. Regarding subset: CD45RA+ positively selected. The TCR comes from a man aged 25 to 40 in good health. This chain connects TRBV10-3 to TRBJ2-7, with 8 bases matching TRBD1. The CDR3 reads CAISRTGYYEQYF. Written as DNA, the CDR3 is TGTGCCATCAGTCGGACAGGGTACTACGAGCAGTACTTC.